The clone carrying this T cell receptor (beta chain) was counted many times. The library was built from around 380 ng RNA with molecular barcoded adaptors for alpha/delta and beta/gamma chains. TCRdb used MiXCR to reprocess the reads, holding one entry per CDR3 protein. This table holds 40,000 or so distinct CDR3 sequences, roughly 13% found once. This entry belongs to a study of read filtering for tumor transcriptome and immune sequencing. The overall study: IR-seq gave about 4 to 10.27 million TCR reads per sample; RNA-seq gave about 80 to 1273.

The CDR3 has 18 amino acids. The trim removed 3 bases at V and 5 bases at J, leaving 13 bases unmatched. The V gene's germline CDR1 is MNHEY and CDR2 SMNVEV (reference sequence). The chain has TRBV27 and TRBJ1-1; TRBD1 matches 12 bases. The TCR comes from a donor at least 40 years old with multiple myeloma. Sequenced: a population of CD138-negative cells sorted from bone marrow. The CDR3 spells CASSLGVGTGGRETEAFF. DNA of the CDR3: TGTGCCAGCAGTTTGGGGGTTGGGACAGGGGGCCGGGAGACTGAAGCTTTCTTT.